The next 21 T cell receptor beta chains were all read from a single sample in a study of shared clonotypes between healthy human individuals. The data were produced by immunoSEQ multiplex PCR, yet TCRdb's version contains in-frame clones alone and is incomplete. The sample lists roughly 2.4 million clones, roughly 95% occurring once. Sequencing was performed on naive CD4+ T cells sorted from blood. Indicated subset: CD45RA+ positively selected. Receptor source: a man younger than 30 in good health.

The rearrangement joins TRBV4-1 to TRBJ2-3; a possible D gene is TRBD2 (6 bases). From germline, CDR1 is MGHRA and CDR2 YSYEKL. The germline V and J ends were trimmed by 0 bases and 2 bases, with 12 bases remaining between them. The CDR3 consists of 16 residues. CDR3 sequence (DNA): TGCGCCAGCAGCCAAGATTTAGCGGTATACACAGATACGCAGTATTTT. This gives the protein CASSQDLAVYTDTQYF.

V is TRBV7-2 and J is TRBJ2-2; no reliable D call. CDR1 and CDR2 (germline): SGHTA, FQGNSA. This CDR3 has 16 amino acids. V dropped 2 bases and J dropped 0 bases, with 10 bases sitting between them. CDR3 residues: CASSLYTVANTGELFF. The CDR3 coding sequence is TGTGCCAGCAGCTTATACACCGTCGCGAACACCGGGGAGCTGTTTTTT.

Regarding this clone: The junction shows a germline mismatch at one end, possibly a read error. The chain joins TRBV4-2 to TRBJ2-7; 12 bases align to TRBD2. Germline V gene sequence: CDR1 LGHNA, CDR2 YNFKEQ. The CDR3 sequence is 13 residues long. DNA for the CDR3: TGTGCCAGCAGTCAGGAGCTAGCGGGGGGGCGCCACTTC. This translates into CASSQELAGGRHF.

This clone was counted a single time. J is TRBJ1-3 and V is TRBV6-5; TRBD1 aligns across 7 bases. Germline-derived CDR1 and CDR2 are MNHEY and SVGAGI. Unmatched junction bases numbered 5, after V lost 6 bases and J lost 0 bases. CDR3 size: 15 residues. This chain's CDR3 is CASRRQGTSGNTIYF. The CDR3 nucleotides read TGTGCCAGCAGGAGACAGGGAACCTCTGGAAACACCATATATTTT.

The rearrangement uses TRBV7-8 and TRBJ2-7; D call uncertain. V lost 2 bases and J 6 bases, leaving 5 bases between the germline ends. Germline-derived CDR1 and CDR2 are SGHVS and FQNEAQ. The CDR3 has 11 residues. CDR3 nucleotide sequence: TGTGCCAGCAGCTTAAAAGGCGAGCAGTACTTC. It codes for CASSLKGEQYF. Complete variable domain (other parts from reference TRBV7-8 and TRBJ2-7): GAGVSQSPRYKVAKRGQDVALRCDPISGHVSLFWYQQALGQGPEFLTYFQNEAQLDKSGLPSDRFFAERPEGSVSTLKIQRTQQEDSAVYLCASSLKGEQYFGPGTRLTVT.

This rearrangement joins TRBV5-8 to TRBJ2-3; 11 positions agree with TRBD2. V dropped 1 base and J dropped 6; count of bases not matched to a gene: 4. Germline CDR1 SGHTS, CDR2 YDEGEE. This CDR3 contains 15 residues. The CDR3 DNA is TGTGCCAGCAGCTTGTTACTAGCGGGGGCCGATACGCAGTATTTT. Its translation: CASSLLLAGADTQYF. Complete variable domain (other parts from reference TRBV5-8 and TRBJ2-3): EAGVTQSPTHLIKTRGQQATLRCSPISGHTSVYWYQQALGLGLQFLLWYDEGEERNRGNFPPRFSGRQFPNYSSELNVNALELEDSALYLCASSLLLAGADTQYFGPGTRLTVL.

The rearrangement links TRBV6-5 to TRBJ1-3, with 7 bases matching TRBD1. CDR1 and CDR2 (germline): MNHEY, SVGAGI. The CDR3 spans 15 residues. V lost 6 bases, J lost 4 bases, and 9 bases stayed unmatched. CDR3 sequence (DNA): TGTGCCAGCAGCCGGAAGGGGGCTGGAGGAAACACCATATATTTT. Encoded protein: CASSRKGAGGNTIYF.

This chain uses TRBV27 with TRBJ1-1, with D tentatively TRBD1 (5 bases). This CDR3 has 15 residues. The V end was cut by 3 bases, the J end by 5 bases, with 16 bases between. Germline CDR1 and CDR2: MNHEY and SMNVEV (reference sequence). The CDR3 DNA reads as TGTGCCAGCAGTTTTCTCAGAGTGGAGGGGACTGAAGCTTTCTTT. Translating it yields CASSFLRVEGTEAFF.

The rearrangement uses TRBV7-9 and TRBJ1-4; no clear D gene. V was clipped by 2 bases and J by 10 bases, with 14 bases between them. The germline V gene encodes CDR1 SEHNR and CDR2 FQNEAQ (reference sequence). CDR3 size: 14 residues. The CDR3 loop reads CASSLSRSELKLFF. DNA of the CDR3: TGTGCCAGCAGCTTAAGTCGGAGTGAGTTAAAACTGTTTTTT.

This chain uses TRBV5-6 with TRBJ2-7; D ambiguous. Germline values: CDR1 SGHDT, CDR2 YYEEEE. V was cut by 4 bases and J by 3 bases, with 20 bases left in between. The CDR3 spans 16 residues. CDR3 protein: CASSDTPQPWGYEQYF. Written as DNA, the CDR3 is TGTGCCAGCAGCGATACCCCCCAGCCATGGGGCTACGAGCAGTACTTC.

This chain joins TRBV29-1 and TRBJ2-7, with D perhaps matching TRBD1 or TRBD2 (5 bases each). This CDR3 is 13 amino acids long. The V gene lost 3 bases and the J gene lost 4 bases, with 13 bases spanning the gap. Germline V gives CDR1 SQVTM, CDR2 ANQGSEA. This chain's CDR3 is CSVDAGSGYEQYF. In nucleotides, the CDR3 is TGCAGCGTTGATGCAGGGTCGGGGTACGAGCAGTACTTC.

The CDR3 sequence: CASSTSSAGEAFF. The CDR3 region has the DNA TGTGCCAGTAGTACCTCGAGCGCCGGGGAAGCTTTCTTT. The gene calls are TRBV19 and TRBJ1-1; D not certain. This CDR3 is built from 13 residues. V was pared by 4 bases and J by 8 bases, with 14 bases between. Germline lookup yields CDR1 LNHDA and CDR2 SQIVND (reference sequence).

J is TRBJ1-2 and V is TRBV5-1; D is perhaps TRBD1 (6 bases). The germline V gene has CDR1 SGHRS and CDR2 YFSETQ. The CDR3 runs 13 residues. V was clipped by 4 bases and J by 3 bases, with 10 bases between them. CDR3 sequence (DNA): TGCGCCAGCAGCCGGGACAATGACTATGGCTACACCTTC. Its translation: CASSRDNDYGYTF.

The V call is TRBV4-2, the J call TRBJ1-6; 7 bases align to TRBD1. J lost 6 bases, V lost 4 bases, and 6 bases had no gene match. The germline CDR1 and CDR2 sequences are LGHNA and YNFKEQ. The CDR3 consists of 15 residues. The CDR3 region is CASSRARDSNSPLHF. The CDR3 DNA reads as TGTGCCAGCAGCCGAGCCCGGGACAGTAATTCACCCCTCCACTTT.

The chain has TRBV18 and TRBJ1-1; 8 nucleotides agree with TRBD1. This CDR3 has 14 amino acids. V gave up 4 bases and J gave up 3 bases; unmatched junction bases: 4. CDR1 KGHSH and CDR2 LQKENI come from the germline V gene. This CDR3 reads CASSRNRGDTEAFF. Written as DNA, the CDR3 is TGTGCCAGCTCACGTAACAGGGGGGACACTGAAGCTTTCTTT. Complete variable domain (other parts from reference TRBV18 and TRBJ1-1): NAGVMQNPRHLVRRRGQEARLRCSPMKGHSHVYWYRQLPEEGLKFMVYLQKENIIDESGMPKERFSAEFPKEGPSILRIQQVVRGDSAAYFCASSRNRGDTEAFFGQGTRLTVV.

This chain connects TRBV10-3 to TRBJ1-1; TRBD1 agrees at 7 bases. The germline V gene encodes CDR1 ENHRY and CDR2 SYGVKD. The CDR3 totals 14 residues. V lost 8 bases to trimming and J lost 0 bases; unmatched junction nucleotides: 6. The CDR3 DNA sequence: TGTGCCATCTCGACAGGGATCGTGAACACTGAAGCTTTCTTT. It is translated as CAISTGIVNTEAFF.

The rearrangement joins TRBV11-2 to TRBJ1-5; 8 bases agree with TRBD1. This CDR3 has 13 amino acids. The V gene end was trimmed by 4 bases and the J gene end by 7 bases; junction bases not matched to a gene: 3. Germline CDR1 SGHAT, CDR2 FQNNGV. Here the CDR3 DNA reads TGTGCCAGCAGCTCCACAGGGGGACAGCCCCAGCATTTT. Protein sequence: CASSSTGGQPQHF.

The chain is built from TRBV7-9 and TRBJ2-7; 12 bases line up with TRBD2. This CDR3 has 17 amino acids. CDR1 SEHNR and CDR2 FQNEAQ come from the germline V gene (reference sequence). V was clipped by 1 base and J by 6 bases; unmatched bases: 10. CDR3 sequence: CASSLELAGGPISEQYF. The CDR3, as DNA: TGTGCCAGCAGCTTAGAACTAGCGGGAGGCCCCATATCCGAGCAGTACTTC. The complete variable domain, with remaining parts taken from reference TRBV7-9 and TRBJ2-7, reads DTGVSQNPRHKITKRGQNVTFRCDPISEHNRLYWYRQTLGQGPEFLTYFQNEAQLEKSRLLSDRFSAERPKGSFSTLEIQRTEQGDSAMYLCASSLELAGGPISEQYFGPGTRLTVT.

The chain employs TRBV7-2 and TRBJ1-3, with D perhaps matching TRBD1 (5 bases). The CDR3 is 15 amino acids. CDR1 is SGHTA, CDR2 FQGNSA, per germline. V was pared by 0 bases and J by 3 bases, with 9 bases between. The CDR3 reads CASSLARGIGNTIYF. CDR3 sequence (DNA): TGTGCCAGCAGCTTAGCTCGGGGGATTGGAAACACCATATATTTT.

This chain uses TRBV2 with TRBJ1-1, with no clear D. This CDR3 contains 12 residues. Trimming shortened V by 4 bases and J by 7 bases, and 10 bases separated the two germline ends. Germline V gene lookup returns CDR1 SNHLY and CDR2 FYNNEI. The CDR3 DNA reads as TGTGCCAGCAGTGTAGCAGACTTTGAAGCTTTCTTT. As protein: CASSVADFEAFF.

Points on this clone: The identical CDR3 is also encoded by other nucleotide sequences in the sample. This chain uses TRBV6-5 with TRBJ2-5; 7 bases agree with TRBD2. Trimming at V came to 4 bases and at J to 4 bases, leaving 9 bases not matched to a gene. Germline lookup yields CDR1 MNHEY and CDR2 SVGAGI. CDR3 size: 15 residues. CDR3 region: CASSWGSGLRETQYF. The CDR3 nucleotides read TGTGCCAGCAGTTGGGGTAGCGGGCTCCGAGAGACCCAGTACTTC.